Shown below are 3 T cell receptor beta chains from a single sample sequenced in a study of T cells in Graves' hyperthyroidism and ophthalmopathy. It was RNA transcripts that yielded the amplified TCR beta CDR3 regions. Researchers ran a first-round RT-PCR on the TCR CDR3 using the HTBI primer set. One entry per CDR3 protein results from TCRdb running MiXCR on the multiplex PCR reads. The sample shows 340,000 or so distinct CDR3 sequences, roughly a fifth of them seen only once. The sequencing input was blood. These receptors originate from a woman aged 50 to 60 with Graves' hyperthyroidism.

Ten or more counts support this clonotype. The chain couples TRBV5-8 to TRBJ1-5; 12 nucleotides line up with TRBD1. Germline loops: CDR1 SGHTS, CDR2 YDEGEE. J lost 6 bases, V lost 0 bases, and 7 bases had no gene match. The CDR3 totals 17 residues. DNA of the CDR3: TGTGCCAGCAGCTTGGCCGCAGGGACAGGGGGCCGTCAGCCCCAGCATTTT. This translates into CASSLAAGTGGRQPQHF.

The table lists this clonotype with many counts. V is TRBV5-1 and J is TRBJ2-7; D is perhaps TRBD2 (6 bases). This CDR3 region has 15 residues. V gave up 2 bases and J gave up 0 bases, with 12 bases separating them. Germline V CDR1 and CDR2: SGHRS, YFSETQ. The CDR3 sequence is CASSFGDGSSYEQYF. In DNA form, the CDR3 reads TGCGCCAGCAGCTTCGGGGACGGGAGCTCCTACGAGCAGTACTTC.

This clonotype was seen repeatedly, ten times or more. The chain employs TRBV11-2 and TRBJ2-1; D tentatively reads TRBD1 or TRBD2 (6 bases each). CDR1 is SGHAT and CDR2 is FQNNGV in the germline V gene. CDR3 length: 15 residues. The V and J ends lost 5 bases and 9 bases respectively, with 20 bases between them. The CDR3 sequence: CASSPRRLEGGEQFF. DNA of the CDR3: TGTGCCAGCAGCCCCCGCCGACTAGAAGGGGGTGAGCAGTTCTTC.